These 26 T cell receptor beta chains share one sample of origin, sequenced in a study of shared clonotypes between healthy human individuals. Method: immunoSEQ multiplex PCR; TCRdb's copy keeps in-frame clones and lacks some. The data contain some 120,000 clones, approximately 70% of them singletons. The sample consisted of memory CD8+ T cells sorted from blood. Subset specified: CD45RO+ cells pooled with CCR7-negative TemRA cells. Source of these receptors: a woman aged 25-40 years in good health.

CDR3 sequence reads: CASSHPQRAPYGYTF. The CDR3 DNA is TGTGCCAGCAGCCACCCACAGCGGGCCCCCTATGGCTACACCTTC. The V call is TRBV7-9, the J call TRBJ1-2; D not certain. Germline loops: CDR1 SEHNR, CDR2 FQNEAQ (reference sequence). The CDR3 runs 15 residues. V was shortened by 5 bases and J by 4 bases, with 17 bases between the two germline ends.

A single count supports this clone. V is TRBV28 and J is TRBJ1-1; D is unclear. Trimming stripped 5 bases from V and 9 bases from J, with 7 bases between. This CDR3 is 10 amino acids long. Germline values: CDR1 MDHEN, CDR2 SYDVKM. CDR3 sequence: CASSIGQAFF. DNA of the CDR3: TGTGCCAGCAGTATCGGACAAGCTTTCTTT. Together with reference TRBV28 and TRBJ1-1, the CDR3 gives the full variable domain: DVKVTQSSRYLVKRTGEKVFLECVQDMDHENMFWYRQDPGLGLRLIYFSYDVKMKEKGDIPEGYSVSREKKERFSLILESASTNQTSMYLCASSIGQAFFGQGTRLTVV.

This chain links TRBV29-1 with TRBJ1-2; D is unresolved. The CDR3 runs to 14 residues. Germline V CDR1 and CDR2: SQVTM, ANQGSEA. V was cut by 0 bases and J by 3 bases, with 11 bases left in between. The CDR3 DNA reads TGCAGCGTTGAAGAAGGGATCGACTACTATGGCTACACCTTC. This translates into CSVEEGIDYYGYTF. Filled out from reference TRBV29-1 and TRBJ1-2, the complete variable domain reads SAVISQKPSRDICQRGTSLTIQCQVDSQVTMMFWYRQQPGQSLTLIATANQGSEATYESGFVIDKFPISRPNLTFSTLTVSNMSPEDSSIYLCSVEEGIDYYGYTFGSGTRLTVV.

The chain is built from TRBV10-2 and TRBJ1-5; TRBD1 matches 9 bases. The CDR3 runs 14 residues. V trimming: 4 bases; J trimming: 6 bases; junction bases outside the gene matches: 4. Germline CDR1 and CDR2: WSHSY and SAAADI. The CDR3 nucleotides read TGCGCCAGCAGTGGACAGGGGGTGAGTCAGCCCCAGCATTTT. This sequence encodes CASSGQGVSQPQHF.

Ten or more counts support this clone. The chain couples TRBV19 to TRBJ2-7; 11 positions agree with TRBD2. The V gene end was trimmed by 1 base and the J gene end by 2 bases; junction bases not matched to a gene: 4. This CDR3 is 16 amino acids long. Germline V gene data show CDR1 as LNHDA and CDR2 as SQIVND (reference sequence). The CDR3 bases are TGTGCCAGTAGTATAGGGCTAGCGGGAGGCACCTACGAGCAGTACTTC. It specifies CASSIGLAGGTYEQYF.

The rearrangement uses TRBV27 and TRBJ1-1, with 8 bases aligning to TRBD1. Per the germline V gene, CDR1 is MNHEY and CDR2 is SMNVEV (reference sequence). CDR3 length: 12 amino acids. The J segment lost 4 bases and the V segment lost 6 bases, leaving 1 base of the junction unmatched. The DNA for the CDR3 is TGTGCCAGCAGAACAGGGGGCACTGAAGCTTTCTTT. It codes for CASRTGGTEAFF.

As for this clone: The sample has other DNA sequences that encode this CDR3 too. The rearrangement links TRBV9 to TRBJ2-1; 7 bases fit TRBD2. Germline values: CDR1 SGDLS, CDR2 YYNGEE. The CDR3 runs to 14 residues. After removal of 0 bases from V and 8 bases from J, the junction contained 5 bases not matched to a gene. The CDR3 region is CASSVGGGSDEQFF. For the CDR3, the DNA is TGTGCCAGCAGCGTAGGAGGCGGGAGTGATGAGCAGTTCTTC.

The chain recombines TRBV19 with TRBJ2-2, with 7 nucleotides matching TRBD2. The germline V gene encodes CDR1 LNHDA and CDR2 SQIVND (reference sequence). The CDR3 has 12 amino acids. J gave up 4 bases and V 8 bases, and 1 base lay outside the gene matches. The CDR3 DNA reads as TGTGCCAGTTGGGGGGGCACCGGGGAGCTGTTTTTT. This codes for CASWGGTGELFF.

The V gene is TRBV7-6, the J gene TRBJ1-1, with a possible D match to TRBD1 (5 bases). The V end was cut by 7 bases, the J end by 6 bases, with 18 bases between. CDR3 length: 14 residues. Germline V gene sequence: CDR1 SGHVS, CDR2 FNYEAQ. Written as DNA, the CDR3 is TGTGCCAGCACTCATGACCCAGGGAATCCTGAAGCTTTCTTT. The encoded protein is CASTHDPGNPEAFF.

V and J are TRBV5-1 and TRBJ2-1; 10 nucleotides agree with TRBD2. CDR3 length: 17 amino acids. Unmatched junction bases numbered 7, after V lost 4 bases and J lost 0 bases. Germline CDR1 SGHRS, CDR2 YFSETQ. The CDR3 nucleotides read TGCGCCAGCAGCCCCCTGGCTAGCGGGAGCTCCTACAATGAGCAGTTCTTC. Protein sequence: CASSPLASGSSYNEQFF.

This clone was seen a handful of times. This chain uses TRBV28 with TRBJ2-6; TRBD2 aligns across 11 bases. Germline trimming cut 5 bases from V and 0 bases from J; bases unmatched to any gene: 3. Germline lookup yields CDR1 MDHEN and CDR2 SYDVKM. This CDR3 comprises 17 residues. CDR3 nucleotides: TGTGCCAGCAGTCCTGGGACTAGCGGCTCTGGGGCCAACGTCCTGACTTTC. Residues: CASSPGTSGSGANVLTF.

Note on this clone: The sample holds other DNA sequences that translate to the same CDR3. This rearrangement joins TRBV7-9 to TRBJ1-1; no clear D. CDR3 length: 14 amino acids. Per the germline V gene, CDR1 is SEHNR and CDR2 is FQNEAQ (reference sequence). V was trimmed by 1 base and J by 2 bases, leaving 8 bases between them. This CDR3 is CASSLVEGNTEAFF. The CDR3 DNA reads TGTGCCAGCAGCTTAGTAGAAGGAAACACTGAAGCTTTCTTT.

This clone is a singleton in its sample. The gene calls are TRBV28 and TRBJ2-1; TRBD2 is a possible D gene (5 bases). Trimming shortened V by 3 bases and J by 2 bases, and 5 bases separated the two germline ends. Germline V lookup: CDR1 MDHEN, CDR2 SYDVKM. This CDR3 is built from 13 residues. CDR3 nucleotides: TGTGCCAGCAGTTTGAGGGCCTACAATGAGCAGTTCTTC. Translating gives CASSLRAYNEQFF.

The chain joins TRBV10-3 to TRBJ2-7, with 9 bases that match TRBD2. Germline loops: CDR1 ENHRY, CDR2 SYGVKD. J lost 6 bases, V lost 3 bases, and 9 bases had no gene match. The CDR3 is 15 amino acids. The CDR3 sequence: CAISDRLAGLFEQYF. The CDR3 bases are TGTGCCATCAGTGATAGGCTAGCGGGATTGTTCGAGCAGTACTTC.

V and J are TRBV4-2 and TRBJ1-6; D remains unclear. V lost 1 base, J lost 9 bases, and 13 bases lay in between. CDR1 LGHNA and CDR2 YNFKEQ come from the germline V gene. The CDR3 sequence is 15 residues long. CDR3 nucleotide sequence: TGTGCCAGCAGCCAAGGCATGGGTGATGGTTCACCCCTCCACTTT. It translates to CASSQGMGDGSPLHF.

This chain connects TRBV28 to TRBJ2-7; D not resolved. CDR3 length: 10 residues. Per germline, CDR1 MDHEN and CDR2 SYDVKM. Trimming took off 3 bases at V and 7 bases at J, with 4 bases between the two ends. CDR3 in DNA: TGTGCCAGCAGTTTGAGGGAGCAGTACTTC. As protein: CASSLREQYF.

This clone came up a few times. V gene TRBV1 combines with J gene TRBJ1-3; the DNA was not used to check the table's D call, TRBD1. TRBV1 is listed as a pseudogene. The CDR3 is 17 residues long. The CDR3 loop reads CTSSQSERDRGSGTIYF. The CDR3 DNA is TGCACCAGCAGCCAATCGGAACGGGACAGGGGCTCAGGCACCATATATTTT.

The rearrangement links TRBV4-2 to TRBJ2-3; unclear D gene. V lost 1 base and J 5 bases, leaving 10 bases between the germline ends. Germline loops: CDR1 LGHNA, CDR2 YNFKEQ. This CDR3 has 14 amino acids. Written as DNA, the CDR3 is TGTGCCAGCAGCCAAGTGGGCCTGGGAGATACGCAGTATTTT. Its protein product is CASSQVGLGDTQYF.

This clone has only a few counts. The rearrangement uses TRBV6-4 and TRBJ2-3; 7 bases agree with TRBD2. Germline loops: CDR1 MRHNA, CDR2 SNTAGT. The CDR3 is 15 amino acids. J gave up 2 bases and V 0 bases, and 2 bases lay outside the gene matches. The CDR3 protein is CASSDSSGDTDTQYF. The CDR3 DNA sequence: TGTGCCAGCAGTGACTCGAGCGGGGACACAGATACGCAGTATTTT.

The chain employs TRBV18 and TRBJ2-2; D is possibly TRBD2 (5 bases). The CDR3 has 14 amino acids. Trimming cost V 2 bases and J 4 bases, with 8 bases left between them. Germline loops: CDR1 KGHSH, CDR2 LQKENI. The CDR3 here is CASSPSGGTGELFF. The CDR3 nucleotides read TGTGCCAGCTCACCAAGCGGAGGCACCGGGGAGCTGTTTTTT.

The chain uses TRBV10-3 and TRBJ2-7; 11 positions match TRBD1. The V segment lost 6 bases and the J segment 3 bases; nucleotides outside the gene matches: 7. CDR1 ENHRY and CDR2 SYGVKD come from the germline V gene. The length of the CDR3 is 15 residues. CDR3 loop: CAIRGPGTGGYEQYF. CDR3 in DNA: TGTGCCATCAGGGGTCCCGGGACAGGGGGCTACGAGCAGTACTTC.

This clone showed up just a few times. Distinct nucleotide sequences in the sample also encode this CDR3. The rearrangement links TRBV7-9 to TRBJ2-7; no reliable D call. The V end lost 5 bases, the J end lost 0 bases, and 5 bases lay between the germline ends. This CDR3 contains 12 residues. Germline lookup yields CDR1 SEHNR and CDR2 FQNEAQ (reference sequence). The CDR3, as DNA: TGTGCCAGCAGCCCGACCTCCTACGAGCAGTACTTC. It yields the protein CASSPTSYEQYF.

This clone appeared once. This sequence joins TRBV10-3 and TRBJ2-2, with D tentatively TRBD2 (6 bases). Germline values: CDR1 ENHRY, CDR2 SYGVKD. V was trimmed by 9 bases and J by 2 bases, leaving 16 bases between them. This CDR3 contains 15 residues. Written as DNA, the CDR3 is TGTGCCATACTAGACCAGGGAGGCAACACCGGGGAGCTGTTTTTT. It translates to CAILDQGGNTGELFF.

The gene calls are TRBV27 and TRBJ1-2; D call uncertain. Germline assignment: CDR1 MNHEY and CDR2 SMNVEV (reference sequence). V lost 4 bases, J lost 7 bases, and 13 bases lay in between. This CDR3 spans 13 amino acids. This chain's CDR3 is CASSSGFEAGYTF. As DNA, the CDR3 is TGTGCCAGCAGTTCGGGATTCGAGGCTGGCTACACCTTC.

J is TRBJ2-1 and V is TRBV7-9, with TRBD1 matching 9 bases. Germline CDR1 and CDR2: SEHNR and FQNEAQ (reference sequence). This CDR3 has 15 residues. J was trimmed by 5 bases and V by 5 bases; bases with no gene match: 7. CDR3 sequence reads: CASSAPRQGDNEQFF. The CDR3 bases are TGTGCCAGCAGCGCACCGAGACAGGGGGACAATGAGCAGTTCTTC.

The chain carries TRBV28 and TRBJ2-7; TRBD1 aligns across 9 bases. The CDR3 runs 15 residues. J was trimmed by 6 bases and V by 6 bases; bases with no gene match: 12. CDR1 and CDR2 from the germline V gene are MDHEN and SYDVKM. Here the CDR3 DNA reads TGTGCCAGCAGCCCATGGGACAGGGCCCCTGGCGAGCAGTACTTC. It yields the protein CASSPWDRAPGEQYF.